What follows describes a single T cell receptor (beta chain). Its antigen is undetermined. Oncomine TCR Beta short-read sequencing was applied to DNA from cultured CD4+ T cells. It was from cultured CD4+ T cells that genomic DNA was extracted. MiXCR, applied by TCRdb to the PCR reads, yields one record per CDR3 protein. The sample includes about 11,000 distinct CDR3 sequences, 70% to 75% of them seen just once. The data are from a study of vaccination and CD4 T cells after COVID-19. Trimming shortened V by 6 bases and J by 1 base, and 15 bases separated the two germline ends. The CDR3 consists of 15 residues. CDR1 and CDR2 (germline): MNHEY, SVGEGT. The treatment was: roughly 10-day PBMC culture with coronavirus spike peptide pools or control peptides (ViraFEST assay).

The sequenced sample was CD4+ T cells from blood, cultured in vitro. This chain connects TRBV6-2 or TRBV6-3 to TRBJ1-1, with D perhaps TRBD1 (5 bases). The sequence was obtained from a human donor who had recovered from COVID-19. Written as DNA, the CDR3 is TGTGCCAGCAGCCCCTACGGGGGTCGGAACACTGAAGCTTTCTTT. It translates to CASSPYGGRNTEAFF.